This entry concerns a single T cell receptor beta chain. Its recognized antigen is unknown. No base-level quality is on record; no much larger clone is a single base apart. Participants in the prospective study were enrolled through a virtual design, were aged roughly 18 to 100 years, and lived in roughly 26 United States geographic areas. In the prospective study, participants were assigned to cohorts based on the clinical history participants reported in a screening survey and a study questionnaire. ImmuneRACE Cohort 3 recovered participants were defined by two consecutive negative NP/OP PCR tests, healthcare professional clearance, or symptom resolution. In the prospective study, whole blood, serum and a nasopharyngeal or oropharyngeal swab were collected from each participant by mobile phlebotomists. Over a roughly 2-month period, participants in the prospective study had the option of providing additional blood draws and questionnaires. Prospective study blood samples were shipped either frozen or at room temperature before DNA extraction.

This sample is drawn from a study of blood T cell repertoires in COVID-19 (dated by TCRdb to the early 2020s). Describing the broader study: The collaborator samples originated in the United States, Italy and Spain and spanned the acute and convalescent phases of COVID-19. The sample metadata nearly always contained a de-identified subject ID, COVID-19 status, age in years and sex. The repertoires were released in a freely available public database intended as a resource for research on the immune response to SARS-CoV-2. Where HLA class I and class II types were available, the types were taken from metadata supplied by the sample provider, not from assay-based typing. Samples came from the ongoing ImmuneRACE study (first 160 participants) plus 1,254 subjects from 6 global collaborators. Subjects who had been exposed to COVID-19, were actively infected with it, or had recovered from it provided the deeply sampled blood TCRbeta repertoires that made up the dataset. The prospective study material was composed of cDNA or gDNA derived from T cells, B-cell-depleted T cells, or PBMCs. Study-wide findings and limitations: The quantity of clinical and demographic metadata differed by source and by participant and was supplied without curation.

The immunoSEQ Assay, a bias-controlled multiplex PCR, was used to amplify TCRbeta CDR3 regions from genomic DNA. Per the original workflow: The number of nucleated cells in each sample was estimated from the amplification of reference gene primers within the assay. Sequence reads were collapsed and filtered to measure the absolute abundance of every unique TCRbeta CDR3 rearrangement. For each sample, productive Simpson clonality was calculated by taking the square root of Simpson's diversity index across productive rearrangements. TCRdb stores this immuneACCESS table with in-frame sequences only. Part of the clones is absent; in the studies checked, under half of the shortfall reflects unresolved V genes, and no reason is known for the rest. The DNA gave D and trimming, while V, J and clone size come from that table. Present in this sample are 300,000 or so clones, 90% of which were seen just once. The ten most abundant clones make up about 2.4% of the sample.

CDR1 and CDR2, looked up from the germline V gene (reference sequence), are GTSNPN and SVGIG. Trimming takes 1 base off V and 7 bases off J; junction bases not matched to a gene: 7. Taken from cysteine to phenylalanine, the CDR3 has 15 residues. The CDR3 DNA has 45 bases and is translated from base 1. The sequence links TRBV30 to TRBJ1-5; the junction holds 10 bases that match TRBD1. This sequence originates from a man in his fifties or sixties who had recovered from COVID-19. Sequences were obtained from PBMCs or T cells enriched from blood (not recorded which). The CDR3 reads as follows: CAWSGGGQGRQPQHF. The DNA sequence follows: TGTGCCTGGAGTGGGGGGGGACAGGGGCGCCAGCCCCAGCATTTT.